These T cell receptor beta chains were read from a single sample in a study of type 1 regulatory T cells. Their target antigens are unknown. One entry per CDR3 protein results from TCRdb running MiXCR on the reads. The sample has about 42,000 distinct CDR3 sequences, over 9% seen once. The sequenced sample consisted of cultured non-Tr1 T cells, either the whole culture or a sorted T cell fraction (not recorded which). The receptors come from a human donor in good health. CDR3s include the opening cysteine and the closing phenylalanine or tryptophan. The order of the fields is D gene, clone size, V gene, J gene, CDR3 DNA, CDR3 protein. D genes are given only for firm matches. Where a row states a size, it is once, few, many or the class of an expanded clone; other rows omit it.

D gene: TRBD2
clone size: many
V gene: TRBV20-1
J gene: TRBJ2-7
CDR3 DNA: TGCAGTGCAGACCTAGCGGGAGCTGAGCAGTACTTC
CDR3 protein: CSADLAGAEQYF

D gene: .
clone size: few
V gene: TRBV30
J gene: TRBJ1-1
CDR3 DNA: TGTGCCTGGAGTGTAACCATAGACGCTGAAGCTTTCTTT
CDR3 protein: CAWSVTIDAEAFF

D gene: TRBD1
clone size: many
V gene: TRBV19
J gene: TRBJ2-1
CDR3 DNA: TGTGCCAGTAGTAAGGGGGACAGCAGCTCCTACAATGAGCAGTTCTTC
CDR3 protein: CASSKGDSSSYNEQFF

D gene: TRBD2
clone size: .
V gene: TRBV27
J gene: TRBJ2-3
CDR3 DNA: TGTGCCAGCAGTTTACGGTTTAGGACTAGTTCGACAGATACGCAGTATTTT
CDR3 protein: CASSLRFRTSSTDTQYF

D gene: .
clone size: few
V gene: TRBV5-1
J gene: TRBJ2-5
CDR3 DNA: TGCGCCAGCAGCTTGTTCGGCCCATTAACCAAAGAGACCCAGTACTTC
CDR3 protein: CASSLFGPLTKETQYF

D gene: TRBD1
clone size: many
V gene: TRBV9
J gene: TRBJ1-2
CDR3 DNA: TGTGCCAGCAGCGTGGCTTGGACAGGCCTGGACTATGGCTACACCTTC
CDR3 protein: CASSVAWTGLDYGYTF

D gene: .
clone size: few
V gene: TRBV7-2
J gene: TRBJ2-5
CDR3 DNA: TGTGCCAGCAGCTCAGTAAGAGAGACCCAGTACTTC
CDR3 protein: CASSSVRETQYF

D gene: .
clone size: many
V gene: TRBV18
J gene: TRBJ2-6
CDR3 DNA: TGTGCCAGCTCACCCCAGGACTCTGGGGCCAACGTCCTGACTTTC
CDR3 protein: CASSPQDSGANVLTF

D gene: TRBD2
clone size: medium-sized
V gene: TRBV20-1
J gene: TRBJ2-5
CDR3 DNA: TGCAGTGCTAGACTAGCGGGAAAAGAGACCCAGTACTTC
CDR3 protein: CSARLAGKETQYF

D gene: .
clone size: many
V gene: TRBV2
J gene: TRBJ2-7
CDR3 DNA: TGTGCCAGCAGTGCCGGGATACCCGGGCGGGAGCAGTACTTC
CDR3 protein: CASSAGIPGREQYF

D gene: .
clone size: many
V gene: TRBV9
J gene: TRBJ2-3
CDR3 DNA: TGTGCCAGCAGCGTAGGCGCGCGCACAGATACGCAGTATTTT
CDR3 protein: CASSVGARTDTQYF

D gene: TRBD2
clone size: few
V gene: TRBV5-1
J gene: TRBJ2-5
CDR3 DNA: TGCGCCAGCAGCGAGGGACTAGGTGGGGAGACCCAGTACTTC
CDR3 protein: CASSEGLGGETQYF

D gene: .
clone size: few
V gene: TRBV7-2
J gene: TRBJ2-1
CDR3 DNA: TGTGCCAGCAGCTTAGCGCTAGCAGGGGAGCAGTTCTTC
CDR3 protein: CASSLALAGEQFF

D gene: .
clone size: .
V gene: TRBV20-1
J gene: TRBJ2-3
CDR3 DNA: TGCAGTGCTGGTGGATGGGGAGATACGCAGTATTTT
CDR3 protein: CSAGGWGDTQYF

D gene: TRBD2
clone size: .
V gene: TRBV24-1
J gene: TRBJ2-3
CDR3 DNA: TGTGCCACCAGTCGGACTAGCGGAGCCATGGATACGCAGTATTTT
CDR3 protein: CATSRTSGAMDTQYF

D gene: TRBD1
clone size: .
V gene: TRBV3-1
J gene: TRBJ1-1
CDR3 DNA: TGTGCCAGCAGCCAAGTAGAACAGGGGACTGAAGCTTTCTTT
CDR3 protein: CASSQVEQGTEAFF

D gene: .
clone size: many
V gene: TRBV7-3
J gene: TRBJ1-1
CDR3 DNA: TGTGCCAGCAGCTTAAATCCGATGAACACTGAAGCTTTCTTT
CDR3 protein: CASSLNPMNTEAFF

D gene: .
clone size: few
V gene: TRBV20-1
J gene: TRBJ1-1
CDR3 DNA: TGCAGTGCTAGAAGGTTAGACAGGCTGAACACTGAAGCTTTCTTT
CDR3 protein: CSARRLDRLNTEAFF

D gene: .
clone size: few
V gene: TRBV30
J gene: TRBJ2-4
CDR3 DNA: TGTGCCTGGAGTGTAGGCCAGGACATTCAGTACTTC
CDR3 protein: CAWSVGQDIQYF

D gene: .
clone size: few
V gene: TRBV6-5
J gene: TRBJ2-3
CDR3 DNA: TGTGCCAGCAGCCCCTCACGCGGGCCCACAGATACGCAGTATTTT
CDR3 protein: CASSPSRGPTDTQYF

D gene: TRBD1
clone size: many
V gene: TRBV5-1
J gene: TRBJ1-6
CDR3 DNA: TGCGCCAGCAGCAGGACGACGGGACAGGGAGGTTCACCCCTCCACTTT
CDR3 protein: CASSRTTGQGGSPLHF

D gene: TRBD2
clone size: .
V gene: TRBV6-5
J gene: TRBJ2-2
CDR3 DNA: TGTGCCAGCAGTTTACTAGCGGGATCCACCGGGGAGCTGTTTTTT
CDR3 protein: CASSLLAGSTGELFF

D gene: .
clone size: few
V gene: TRBV7-8
J gene: TRBJ2-6
CDR3 DNA: TGTGCCAGCAGCCCCCCGGTCTCTGGGGCCAACGTCCTGACTTTC
CDR3 protein: CASSPPVSGANVLTF

D gene: .
clone size: few
V gene: TRBV5-1
J gene: TRBJ2-1
CDR3 DNA: TGCGCCAGCAGCTTTTGGCTAGCGAATCCCGACGAGCAGTTCTTC
CDR3 protein: CASSFWLANPDEQFF

D gene: .
clone size: many
V gene: TRBV14
J gene: TRBJ1-1
CDR3 DNA: TGTGCCAGCAGCCACTTGCGGGGGGTGAACACTGAAGCTTTCTTT
CDR3 protein: CASSHLRGVNTEAFF

D gene: .
clone size: many
V gene: TRBV12-3/TRBV12-4
J gene: TRBJ1-4
CDR3 DNA: TGTGCCAGCAGTCTCGGATCCATAGGAGGGGAAGAAAAACTGTTTTTT
CDR3 protein: CASSLGSIGGEEKLFF

D gene: .
clone size: many
V gene: TRBV29-1
J gene: TRBJ1-1
CDR3 DNA: TGCAGCGTTGACGGTTTGGTCGACACTGAAGCTTTCTTT
CDR3 protein: CSVDGLVDTEAFF

D gene: TRBD1
clone size: few
V gene: TRBV5-1
J gene: TRBJ2-3
CDR3 DNA: TGCGCCAGCAGTTCGACAGGGGGGATAGATACGCAGTATTTT
CDR3 protein: CASSSTGGIDTQYF

D gene: .
clone size: .
V gene: TRBV20-1
J gene: TRBJ1-5
CDR3 DNA: TGCAGTGCTAGTGTGGGGGTTGGAAATCAGCCCCAGCATTTT
CDR3 protein: CSASVGVGNQPQHF

D gene: .
clone size: .
V gene: TRBV5-1
J gene: TRBJ2-5
CDR3 DNA: TGCGCCAGCAGCTTGTTATCGACTCAAGACTCGCCAGAGACCCAGTACTTC
CDR3 protein: CASSLLSTQDSPETQYF

D gene: TRBD1
clone size: few
V gene: TRBV7-2
J gene: TRBJ1-4
CDR3 DNA: TGTGCCAGCAGCCCGACAGGGGGCGCAACTAATGAAAAACTGTTTTTT
CDR3 protein: CASSPTGGATNEKLFF

D gene: TRBD2
clone size: few
V gene: TRBV5-1
J gene: TRBJ2-3
CDR3 DNA: TGCGCCAGCAGCTTGGTTCCCAGCGGGAGTGGCTTGCAATCAGATACGCAGTATTTT
CDR3 protein: CASSLVPSGSGLQSDTQYF

D gene: .
clone size: many
V gene: TRBV7-2
J gene: TRBJ2-7
CDR3 DNA: TGTGCCAGCAGCCGAAATAGCGGACCCTACGAGCAGTACTTC
CDR3 protein: CASSRNSGPYEQYF

D gene: TRBD1
clone size: many
V gene: TRBV7-9
J gene: TRBJ2-3
CDR3 DNA: TGTGCCAGCAGCCATGGACAGGACCTCACAGATACGCAGTATTTT
CDR3 protein: CASSHGQDLTDTQYF

D gene: .
clone size: few
V gene: TRBV3-1
J gene: TRBJ2-1
CDR3 DNA: TGTGCCAGCAGCCAAGGGAGGGGGACCTACAATGAGCAGTTCTTC
CDR3 protein: CASSQGRGTYNEQFF

D gene: .
clone size: many
V gene: TRBV15
J gene: TRBJ1-1
CDR3 DNA: TGTGCCACCAGCAGAGCGGGAGGCACTGAAGCTTTCTTT
CDR3 protein: CATSRAGGTEAFF

D gene: .
clone size: .
V gene: TRBV7-2
J gene: TRBJ1-6
CDR3 DNA: TGTGCCAGCAGCCCAACGCAGGCGGCACCCCTCCACTTT
CDR3 protein: CASSPTQAAPLHF

D gene: .
clone size: .
V gene: TRBV29-1
J gene: TRBJ2-1
CDR3 DNA: TGCAGCGCCCGAAGGGAGAAAGGAGAGCAGTTCTTC
CDR3 protein: CSARREKGEQFF

D gene: TRBD1
clone size: few
V gene: TRBV6-6
J gene: TRBJ1-5
CDR3 DNA: TGTGCCAGCAGTCCACGGAGGGGGACAGTCGATCAGCCCCAGCATTTT
CDR3 protein: CASSPRRGTVDQPQHF

D gene: TRBD2
clone size: many
V gene: TRBV27
J gene: TRBJ2-3
CDR3 DNA: TGTGCCAGCAGTTTAATAGCGGGGCCCACAGATACGCAGTATTTT
CDR3 protein: CASSLIAGPTDTQYF

D gene: .
clone size: many
V gene: TRBV24-1
J gene: TRBJ2-2
CDR3 DNA: TGTGCCACCAGTGATTTACAGGGATCGAACACCGGGGAGCTGTTTTTT
CDR3 protein: CATSDLQGSNTGELFF

D gene: .
clone size: .
V gene: TRBV5-1
J gene: TRBJ2-1
CDR3 DNA: TGCGCCAGCAGCTTGGAGACACAAGCCTACAATGAGCAGTTCTTC
CDR3 protein: CASSLETQAYNEQFF

D gene: TRBD1
clone size: many
V gene: TRBV6-1
J gene: TRBJ1-2
CDR3 DNA: TGTGCCAGCAGGGAACAGGGGAACTATGGCTACACCTTC
CDR3 protein: CASREQGNYGYTF

D gene: TRBD1
clone size: .
V gene: TRBV19
J gene: TRBJ1-1
CDR3 DNA: TGTGCCAGTAATCCGACAGGGGCTGTTAGGGCTTTCTTT
CDR3 protein: CASNPTGAVRAFF

D gene: .
clone size: few
V gene: TRBV7-2
J gene: TRBJ2-1
CDR3 DNA: TGTGCCAGCAGCTGGGTGCAGGGGCATTACAATGAGCAGTTCTTC
CDR3 protein: CASSWVQGHYNEQFF

D gene: TRBD1
clone size: .
V gene: TRBV9
J gene: TRBJ1-2
CDR3 DNA: TGTGCCAGCAGCGTAAGTTACAGGGGAGTAGATGGCTACACCTTC
CDR3 protein: CASSVSYRGVDGYTF

D gene: .
clone size: many
V gene: TRBV7-2
J gene: TRBJ2-7
CDR3 DNA: TGTGCCAGCAGCTTAATAGAGGGGAAGTACGAGCAGTACTTC
CDR3 protein: CASSLIEGKYEQYF

D gene: .
clone size: many
V gene: TRBV5-1
J gene: TRBJ1-6
CDR3 DNA: TGCGCCAGCAGCTTGAGTGGTGGTTCACCCCTCCACTTT
CDR3 protein: CASSLSGGSPLHF